What follows are 24 T cell receptor beta chains derived from one specimen sequenced in a study of blood T cell repertoires in COVID-19. This table comes from immunoSEQ multiplex PCR, and its TCRdb copy is limited to in-frame clones, with some not included. The sample records about 190,000 clones, nearly 90% being singletons. Material: peripheral blood. These receptor sequences come from a man in his 60s with active or convalescent COVID-19.

The chain carries TRBV19 and TRBJ1-6; 10 nucleotides align to TRBD1. CDR3 length: 15 amino acids. Per germline, CDR1 LNHDA and CDR2 SQIVND (reference sequence). The J segment lost 8 bases and the V segment lost 3 bases, leaving 4 bases of the junction unmatched. The CDR3 region is CASSIRGTGDSPLHF. The CDR3 coding sequence is TGTGCCAGTAGTATTAGGGGGACAGGGGATTCACCCCTCCACTTT. Filled out from reference TRBV19 and TRBJ1-6, the complete variable domain reads DGGITQSPKYLFRKEGQNVTLSCEQNLNHDAMYWYRQDPGQGLRLIYYSQIVNDFQKGDIAEGYSVSREKKESFPLTVTSAQKNPTAFYLCASSIRGTGDSPLHFGNGTRLTVT.

This chain connects TRBV9 to TRBJ1-5, with TRBD1 matching 7 bases. The CDR3 contains 15 residues. Germline V gives CDR1 SGDLS, CDR2 YYNGEE. Trimming at V came to 4 bases and at J to 7 bases, leaving 11 bases not matched to a gene. CDR3 loop: CASSRTGVEGQPQHF. The CDR3 coding sequence is TGTGCCAGCAGCCGCACAGGGGTAGAAGGGCAGCCCCAGCATTTT.

The chain combines TRBV5-6 with TRBJ1-2; unclear D gene. V lost 0 bases to trimming and J lost 4 bases, with 4 bases between them. The CDR3 is 12 amino acids. Germline V gene data show CDR1 as SGHDT and CDR2 as YYEEEE. Written as DNA, the CDR3 is TGTGCCAGCAGCTTGGCGGGCTATGGCTACACCTTC. Protein: CASSLAGYGYTF.

The genes are TRBV11-2 and TRBJ2-5; D possibly corresponds to TRBD1 (6 bases). Germline V gene lookup returns CDR1 SGHAT and CDR2 FQNNGV. This CDR3 is built from 15 residues. V lost 4 bases to trimming and J lost 4 bases, with 16 bases between them. CDR3 residues: CASSSNLGQGETQYF. DNA for the CDR3: TGTGCCAGCAGCTCCAACCTGGGACAAGGAGAGACCCAGTACTTC. The whole variable domain, remainder taken from reference TRBV11-2 and TRBJ2-5, is EAGVAQSPRYKIIEKRQSVAFWCNPISGHATLYWYQQILGQGPKLLIQFQNNGVVDDSQLPKDRFSAERLKGVDSTLKIQPAKLEDSAVYLCASSSNLGQGETQYFGPGTRLLVL.

The chain has TRBV24-1 and TRBJ2-7, with D perhaps TRBD1 (5 bases). The length of the CDR3 is 13 residues. Germline V gene data show CDR1 as KGHDR and CDR2 as SFDVKD. V lost 5 bases to trimming and J lost 0 bases, with 7 bases between them. The CDR3 loop reads CATSGRASYEQYF. CDR3 DNA sequence: TGTGCCACCAGTGGCAGGGCCTCCTACGAGCAGTACTTC.

V usage is TRBV7-6 and J usage is TRBJ2-7; 10 bases are a match to TRBD1. The CDR3 is 16 residues long. The germline V gene has CDR1 SGHVS and CDR2 FNYEAQ. The trim removed 5 bases at V and 6 bases at J, leaving 13 bases unmatched. CDR3 sequence: CASSPQPGTGVTEQYF. In nucleotides, the CDR3 is TGTGCCAGCAGCCCACAGCCCGGGACAGGGGTGACCGAGCAGTACTTC.

This chain connects TRBV18 to TRBJ2-1; TRBD1 aligns across 9 bases. This CDR3 has 17 amino acids. The germline CDR1 and CDR2 sequences are KGHSH and LQKENI. Trimming removed 1 base from V and 2 bases from J; junction bases left unmatched: 6. The CDR3 here is CASSPQQGAGTYNEQFF. The CDR3 region has the DNA TGTGCCAGCTCACCACAACAGGGGGCGGGGACCTACAATGAGCAGTTCTTC.

J is TRBJ1-3 and V is TRBV18, with 8 bases lining up with TRBD1. This CDR3 contains 18 residues. CDR1 is KGHSH and CDR2 is LQKENI in the germline V gene. After removal of 3 bases from V and 3 bases from J, the junction contained 13 bases not matched to a gene. The CDR3 DNA sequence: TGTGCCAGCTCACCGTCCCAGGGGGCGAGGTTCGGTGGAAACACCATATATTTT. Amino acid sequence: CASSPSQGARFGGNTIYF.

The V call is TRBV20-1, the J call TRBJ1-1, with no clear D. Germline CDR1 and CDR2: DFQATT and SNEGSKA (reference sequence). Trimming left V 3 bases short and J 2 bases short, with 10 bases between. The CDR3 consists of 13 residues. The CDR3 DNA reads TGCAGTGCTAGTCCAGTTTTAAACACTGAAGCTTTCTTT. It yields the protein CSASPVLNTEAFF.

This clone turned up a few times. This rearrangement joins TRBV5-1 to TRBJ1-1, with TRBD1 identical over 10 bases. Germline values: CDR1 SGHRS, CDR2 YFSETQ. The CDR3 covers 15 residues. V was clipped by 4 bases and J by 4 bases; unmatched bases: 7. The CDR3 DNA reads as TGCGCCAGCAGCCTAGCCGGGACAGGGGTCACTGAAGCTTTCTTT. Amino acids: CASSLAGTGVTEAFF.

The chain has TRBV4-1 and TRBJ1-5, with D unclear. The CDR3 has 13 amino acids. Germline V gene data show CDR1 as MGHRA and CDR2 as YSYEKL. The germline V and J ends were trimmed by 1 base and 6 bases, with 7 bases remaining between them. CDR3 bases: TGCGCCAGCAGCCAAGTGGGCAGTCAGCCCCAGCATTTT. Amino acids: CASSQVGSQPQHF.

This chain uses TRBV5-1 with TRBJ2-2, with 7 bases lining up with TRBD1. The CDR3 loop spans 19 amino acids. The V and J ends lost 4 bases and 7 bases, in that order; junction bases with no gene match: 22. CDR1 is SGHRS and CDR2 is YFSETQ in the germline V gene. DNA of the CDR3: TGCGCCAGCAGCCCGCATACCATTGGACAGGCTTTACCGTTCGGGGAGCTGTTTTTT. It is translated as CASSPHTIGQALPFGELFF.

The chain combines TRBV7-9 with TRBJ2-7, with 9 bases fitting TRBD1. The germline gives CDR1 SEHNR, CDR2 FQNEAQ (reference sequence). CDR3 length: 14 residues. J was trimmed by 3 bases and V by 5 bases; bases with no gene match: 5. The DNA for the CDR3 is TGTGCCAGCAGCACAGGGGGCTATGGCTACGAGCAGTACTTC. This translates into CASSTGGYGYEQYF.

The rearrangement links TRBV19 to TRBJ1-5; D is possibly TRBD1 (6 bases). Looked up from germline, CDR1 is LNHDA and CDR2 is SQIVND (reference sequence). The V and J ends lost 6 bases and 6 bases respectively, with 15 bases between them. The CDR3 consists of 14 residues. The CDR3 sequence: CASRNRDQGQPQHF. CDR3 DNA: TGTGCCAGTAGAAACAGGGATCAGGGTCAGCCCCAGCATTTT.

This clone showed up just a few times. The rearrangement links TRBV7-3 to TRBJ1-1; 8 nucleotides align to TRBD1. The length of the CDR3 is 13 residues. Trimming cost V 5 bases and J 4 bases; bases outside gene matches: 3. Germline CDR1 and CDR2: SGHTA and FQGTGA. The CDR3 DNA reads TGTGCCAGCAGCCCTACAGGGGGCACTGAAGCTTTCTTT. This gives the protein CASSPTGGTEAFF.

Here the CDR3 DNA reads TGTGCCAGCAGTTTACAGGTTAACTATGGCTACACCTTC. Translated, it gives CASSLQVNYGYTF. The chain employs TRBV6-5 and TRBJ1-2; tentatively, D is TRBD1 (5 bases). This CDR3 is built from 13 residues. The ends were cut back, 4 bases at V and 1 base at J, with 7 bases in the middle. Germline-derived CDR1 and CDR2 are MNHEY and SVGAGI.

V usage is TRBV12-3 or TRBV12-4 and J usage is TRBJ2-5, with a possible D match to TRBD1 (7 bases). The CDR3 is made up of 13 amino acids. V lost 2 bases, J lost 7 bases, and 11 bases lay in between. CDR3 bases: TGTGCCAGCAGTTTAAGACAGGGAGGGACCCAGTACTTC. It yields the protein CASSLRQGGTQYF.

J is TRBJ2-3 and V is TRBV25-1; D not resolved. This CDR3 region has 14 residues. V was pared by 3 bases and J by 3 bases, with 10 bases between. Germline V CDR1 and CDR2: MGHDK, SYGVNS. The CDR3 protein is CASSDPRVTDTQYF. CDR3 DNA: TGTGCCAGCAGTGACCCCCGCGTGACAGATACGCAGTATTTT.

This chain uses TRBV2 with TRBJ2-2; a weak D match, TRBD1 (5 bases). This CDR3 spans 12 amino acids. Germline V gene data show CDR1 as SNHLY and CDR2 as FYNNEI. Trimming stripped 5 bases from V and 7 bases from J, with 8 bases between. The CDR3 reads CASSSQGGELFF. Here the CDR3 DNA reads TGTGCCAGCAGTTCCCAGGGCGGGGAGCTGTTTTTT.

This rearrangement joins TRBV7-7 to TRBJ1-2; D not resolved. There are 12 residues in the CDR3. In germline, CDR1 is SSHAT, CDR2 FNYEAQ (reference sequence). Between the trimmed V and J ends, which lost 4 bases and 3 bases, there was a span of 6 bases. The CDR3 DNA follows: TGTGCCAGCAGCTCCTCGGACTATGGCTACACCTTC. Translating gives CASSSSDYGYTF.

The CDR3 reads CASSFLPGATNEKLFF. The CDR3 DNA follows: TGTGCCAGCAGCTTCCTGCCAGGGGCAACTAATGAAAAACTGTTTTTT. V and J are TRBV5-5 and TRBJ1-4; D might be TRBD1 (6 bases). The CDR3 runs 16 residues. Per the germline V gene, CDR1 is SGHKS and CDR2 is YYEKEE (reference sequence). Trimming pared 2 bases from V and 0 bases from J, leaving 11 bases between.

The genes are TRBV15 and TRBJ2-4; D remains unclear. CDR3 length: 15 amino acids. The germline V gene encodes CDR1 LNHNV and CDR2 YYDKDF (reference sequence). V shed 0 bases and J shed 7 bases, with 13 bases lying between them. The CDR3 spells CATSRDVTQRNIQYF. CDR3 nucleotide sequence: TGTGCCACCAGCAGAGATGTTACCCAGAGGAACATTCAGTACTTC.

The CDR3 spells CASSSITGNSYNEQFF. The CDR3 bases are TGTGCCAGCAGCTCTATTACAGGGAACTCCTACAATGAGCAGTTCTTC. The chain has TRBV7-9 and TRBJ2-1; a weak D match, TRBD1 (6 bases). Germline V gives CDR1 SEHNR, CDR2 FQNEAQ (reference sequence). The V gene lost 4 bases and the J gene lost 0 bases, with 13 bases spanning the gap. The CDR3 has 16 amino acids.

This chain connects TRBV5-5 to TRBJ2-7; 9 bases fit TRBD2. J lost 5 bases, V lost 0 bases, and 6 bases had no gene match. Germline assignment: CDR1 SGHKS and CDR2 YYEKEE (reference sequence). CDR3 size: 15 residues. In nucleotides, the CDR3 is TGTGCCAGCAGCTTGGCGAGCGGGGGGAGCAACGAGCAGTACTTC. This encodes CASSLASGGSNEQYF.